This T cell receptor beta chain was identified during a study of blood T cells in healthy people across ages. The CDR3 extends over 16 amino acids. Germline V CDR1 and CDR2: SEHNR, FQNEAQ (reference sequence). With a J-beta primer mix and a sample-barcoded 5' primer, a second PCR ran about 7 to 11 cycles. Each CDR3 protein gets one entry after TCRdb re-called the 5' RACE reads with MiXCR. Here the sample spans 650,000 to 800,000 distinct CDR3 sequences, over 40% being singletons. As to this clonotype: At one end the junction does not follow the germline gene, possibly because of a read error.

The sequence was obtained from a woman of 80 years or more in good health. The gene calls are TRBV7-9 and TRBJ2-7, with 13 bases aligning to TRBD2. The DNA end is a closer match to TRBJ2-5, so the J assignment may be wrong. Sequenced sample: blood. The CDR3 DNA reads as TGTGCCACCAGCTCAGGACTAGCGGGAGAGTGGGAGACCCAGTACTTC. Translating gives CATSSGLAGEWETQYF.